The clone carrying this T cell receptor (beta chain) is medium-sized by frequency. Its antigen is as yet unknown. The CDR3 spans 14 residues. CDR1 SEHNR and CDR2 FQNEAQ come from the germline V gene (reference sequence). The sample is drawn from a study of CD8 T cells in cerebrospinal fluid in Alzheimer's disease. Study-wide points: EBV-specific TCRs in cerebrospinal fluid reportedly do not establish a causal EBV–Alzheimer's link.

Following a re-call of the 10x single-cell sequencing reads, TCRdb has one entry per CDR3 protein and lacks DNA. This repertoire comprises some 1,400 distinct CDR3 sequences; its ten largest clones make up 4.5% to 7%. The sequencing input was cerebrospinal fluid. The sequence derives from a human donor with Alzheimer's disease. The V call is TRBV7-9, the J call TRBJ2-2; TCRdb designates TRBD1, a call that cannot be tested without DNA. CDR3 in amino acids: CASSFQGDTGELFF.